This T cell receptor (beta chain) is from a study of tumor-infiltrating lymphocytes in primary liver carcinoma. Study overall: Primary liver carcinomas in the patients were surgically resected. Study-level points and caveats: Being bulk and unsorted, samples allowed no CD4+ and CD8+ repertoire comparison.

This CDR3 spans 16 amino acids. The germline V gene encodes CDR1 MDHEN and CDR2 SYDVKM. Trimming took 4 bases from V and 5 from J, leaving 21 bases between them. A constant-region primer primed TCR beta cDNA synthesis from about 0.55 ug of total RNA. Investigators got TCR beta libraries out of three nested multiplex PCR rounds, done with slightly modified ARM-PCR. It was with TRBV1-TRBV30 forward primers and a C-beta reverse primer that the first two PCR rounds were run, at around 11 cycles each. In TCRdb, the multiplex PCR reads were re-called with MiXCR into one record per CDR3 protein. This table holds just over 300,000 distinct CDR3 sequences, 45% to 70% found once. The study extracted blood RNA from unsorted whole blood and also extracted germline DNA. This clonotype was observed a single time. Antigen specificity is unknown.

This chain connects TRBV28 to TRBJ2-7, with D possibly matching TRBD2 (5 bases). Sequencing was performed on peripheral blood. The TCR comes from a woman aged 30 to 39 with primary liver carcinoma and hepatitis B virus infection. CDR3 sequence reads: CASSSPWLTGINEQYF. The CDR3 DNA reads TGTGCCAGCAGTTCGCCTTGGCTAACGGGAATCAACGAGCAGTACTTC.